A single sample gave rise to the 20 T cell receptor beta chains below, sequenced in a study of Graves' ophthalmopathy and Graves' hyperthyroidism. Transcripts of RNA were the source for amplifying TCR beta CDR3 regions. HTBI-primed first-round RT-PCR preceded second-round multiplex PCR. In TCRdb, the multiplex PCR reads were re-called with MiXCR into one record per CDR3 protein. The repertoire holds hundreds of thousands of distinct CDR3 sequences, with about a fifth as singletons. What was sequenced was peripheral blood. The receptors were gathered from a woman younger than 35 with stable Graves' hyperthyroidism. Some clones in this sample may be carry-over from other donors' samples.

The table lists this clonotype with a count of one. Given the absence of the conserved phenylalanine or tryptophan at the CDR3 end, a read error is likely. The chain joins TRBV16 to TRBJ1-1; weak D call: TRBD1 (6 bases). Germline V CDR1 and CDR2: KGHSY, FQNENV. The CDR3 consists of 13 residues. The ends were cut back, 2 bases at V and 9 bases at J, with 13 bases in the middle. The CDR3 nucleotides are TGTGCCAGCAGCCAAAATACAGGGACTAAAGCTTTCGTT. It encodes CASSQNTGTKAFV.

This clonotype has ten or more counts. The chain carries TRBV6-1 and TRBJ1-5; D gene ambiguous. The CDR3 loop spans 15 amino acids. V lost 0 bases, J lost 1 base, and 7 bases lay in between. Germline-derived CDR1 and CDR2 are MNHNS and SASEGT. The CDR3 loop reads CASSEARRSNQPQHF. The DNA of the CDR3 is TGTGCCAGCAGTGAAGCGAGGAGGAGCAATCAGCCCCAGCATTTT.

This clonotype was counted many times. The V gene is TRBV6-1, the J gene TRBJ1-2; D is unresolved. Germline CDR1 reads MNHNS; CDR2 reads SASEGT. The ends were cut back, 0 bases at V and 8 bases at J, with 13 bases in the middle. CDR3 length equals 14 residues. The CDR3 DNA reads TGTGCCAGCAGTGAAGCAGAGGGTATAACGGGCTACACCTTC. It is translated as CASSEAEGITGYTF.

This clonotype occurred a few times. Germline and junction disagree at one end, which may indicate a read error. The chain recombines TRBV6-5 with TRBJ1-1; 8 nucleotides align to TRBD1. Germline assignment: CDR1 MNHEY and CDR2 SVGAGI. The CDR3 is 16 amino acids. The CDR3 is CASSNPQGVTGTDAFF. The CDR3 bases are TGTGCCAGCAGTAACCCACAGGGGGTCACAGGCACTGATGCTTTCTTT.

This CDR3 reads CASSSLLGDYGYTF. The CDR3 DNA follows: TGTGCCAGCAGTTCTTTACTAGGGGACTATGGCTACACCTTC. V is TRBV28 and J is TRBJ1-2, with D perhaps matching TRBD1 (5 bases). Deletions cut 4 bases from V and 3 bases from J, with 12 bases between. This CDR3 has 14 residues. Germline V gives CDR1 MDHEN, CDR2 SYDVKM.

CDR3 residues: CAWARDRGFHQPQHF. CDR3 DNA: TGTGCCTGGGCCCGGGACAGGGGGTTTCATCAGCCCCAGCATTTT. V usage is TRBV30 and J usage is TRBJ1-5; 11 bases agree with TRBD1. V trimming: 5 bases; J trimming: 5 bases; junction bases outside the gene matches: 8. CDR3 length: 15 amino acids. Germline CDR1 is GTSNPN and CDR2 is SVGIG (reference sequence).

The chain is built from TRBV12-3 or TRBV12-4 and TRBJ2-7; 9 nucleotides line up with TRBD2. The CDR3 contains 13 residues. After removal of 9 bases from V and 5 bases from J, the junction contained 8 bases not matched to a gene. Here the CDR3 DNA reads TGTGCCAGGTTGGGGCGGGAGGGCCACGAGCAGTACTTC. It codes for CARLGREGHEQYF.

On this clonotype: In this CDR3 the conserved last residue, phenylalanine or tryptophan, is missing, so a read error is likely. The DNA is omitted, as the CDR3 cannot be located on it reliably, and the CDR3 follows TCRdb's listing. This chain connects TRBV12-3 or TRBV12-4 to TRBJ1-1. Counting both end residues, the CDR3 totals 12 amino acids. The CDR3 here is CASSTLRTEACV.

This clonotype was detected ten times or more. The chain has TRBV2 and TRBJ2-2; TRBD1 or TRBD2 may be the D gene (5 bases each). V dropped 4 bases and J dropped 4 bases, with 13 bases sitting between them. This CDR3 comprises 15 residues. Germline CDR1 is SNHLY and CDR2 is FYNNEI. CDR3 sequence: CASSVIEGSTGELFF. The CDR3 DNA reads as TGTGCCAGCAGTGTGATTGAGGGGTCCACCGGGGAGCTGTTTTTT.

At least ten counts were recorded for this clonotype. The CDR3, as DNA: TGTGCCACCAGTATGGACACTGTGGGCTACACCTTC. This codes for CATSMDTVGYTF. This chain links TRBV15 with TRBJ1-2, with D perhaps matching TRBD1 (5 bases). Trimming removed 6 bases from V and 8 bases from J, with 13 bases in between. This CDR3 is built from 12 residues. Per germline, CDR1 LNHNV and CDR2 YYDKDF (reference sequence). The whole variable domain, remainder taken from reference TRBV15 and TRBJ1-2, is DAMVIQNPRYQVTQFGKPVTLSCSQTLNHNVMYWYQQKSSQAPKLLFHYYDKDFNNEADTPDNFQSRRPNTSFCFLDIRSPGLGDTAMYLCATSMDTVGYTFGSGTRLTVV.

Many counts were recorded for this clonotype. V and J are TRBV30 and TRBJ2-5, with no clear D. Trimming took off 5 bases at V and 4 bases at J, with 8 bases between the two ends. Germline V lookup: CDR1 GTSNPN, CDR2 SVGIG (reference sequence). The CDR3 runs 11 residues. The CDR3 nucleotides read TGTGCCTGGGACACAAGAGAGACCCAGTACTTC. Translated: CAWDTRETQYF.

This chain uses TRBV6-2 or TRBV6-3 with TRBJ1-5; 8 bases are a match to TRBD1. The CDR3 is made up of 13 amino acids. V lost 7 bases to trimming and J lost 7 bases; unmatched junction nucleotides: 6. Germline assignment: CDR1 MNHEY and CDR2 SVGEGT. In DNA form, the CDR3 reads TGTGCCAGCACCGCGGACAGGGTCCAGCCCCAGCATTTT. Its protein is CASTADRVQPQHF.

This clonotype was found many times. V is TRBV6-6 and J is TRBJ2-5; 10 bases align to TRBD1. The CDR3 sequence is 14 residues long. Trimming cost V 7 bases and J 7 bases; bases outside gene matches: 9. Per germline, CDR1 MNHNY and CDR2 SVGAGI (reference sequence). The CDR3 sequence: CASTRDRGRTTQYF. The CDR3 region has the DNA TGTGCCAGCACCAGGGACAGGGGAAGGACGACCCAGTACTTC.

This clonotype was recorded at least ten times. This rearrangement joins TRBV7-2 to TRBJ1-6, with unresolved D. This CDR3 region has 14 residues. CDR1 is SGHTA and CDR2 is FQGNSA in the germline V gene. V lost 6 bases and J 9 bases, leaving 15 bases between the germline ends. The CDR3 region is CASRTVEGGSPLHF. The CDR3 nucleotides are TGTGCCAGCAGAACCGTCGAGGGCGGTTCACCCCTCCACTTT.

There are many counts of this clonotype. Its ends do not fully match the called genes, so a read error is possible. The rearrangement uses TRBV5-1 and TRBJ1-1, with a possible D match to TRBD1 (6 bases). The CDR3 covers 15 residues. Germline CDR1 SGHRS, CDR2 YFSETQ. CDR3 DNA: TGCGCCAGCAGCTGGGCAGGGGCGATGAACACCGAAGCTTTCTTT. This translates into CASSWAGAMNTEAFF. Full variable domain (remainder filled in from reference TRBV5-1 and TRBJ1-1): KAGVTQTPRYLIKTRGQQVTLSCSPISGHRSVSWYQQTPGQGLQFLFEYFSETQRNKGNFPGRFSGRQFSNSRSEMNVSTLELGDSALYLCASSWAGAMNTEAFFGQGTRLTVV.

DNA of the CDR3: TGTGCCAGCAGTTTATTAACTAATATAGGCTACACCTTC. The encoded protein is CASSLLTNIGYTF. The chain combines TRBV12-3 or TRBV12-4 with TRBJ1-2; D not resolved. There are 13 residues in the CDR3. V was shortened by 2 bases and J by 8 bases, with 12 bases between the two germline ends.

The V and J genes are TRBV15 and TRBJ1-1, with D possibly TRBD1 on 6 matching bases. From germline, CDR1 is LNHNV and CDR2 YYDKDF (reference sequence). V was cut by 6 bases and J by 2 bases, with 16 bases left in between. The CDR3 totals 15 residues. CDR3 nucleotides: TGTGCCACCAGGGGCCGGGGAGGGGGTAACACTGAAGCTTTCTTT. Its translation: CATRGRGGGNTEAFF.

Worth noting for this clonotype: It may be a read error: a sequence one base away is much more abundant. V usage is TRBV24-1 and J usage is TRBJ2-2; 7 bases align to TRBD1. With V trimmed by 3 bases and J by 3 bases, 3 bases remained unmatched. The CDR3 consists of 15 residues. CDR1 is KGHDR and CDR2 is SFDVKD in the germline V gene. The CDR3 region is CATSDPGTDTGELFF. Here the CDR3 DNA reads TGTGCCACCAGTGATCCCGGGACAGACACCGGGGAGCTGTTTTTT.

This clonotype was recorded at least ten times. This may be a read error: a much more frequent sequence differs by one nucleotide. The missing conserved phenylalanine or tryptophan at the end of this CDR3 makes a read error likely. The chain joins TRBV12-3 or TRBV12-4 to TRBJ1-1, with 9 bases matching TRBD1. The CDR3 has 15 residues. V shed 8 bases and J 4 bases; nucleotides not matched to a gene: 11. The CDR3 protein is CASHRVGQGTTEAFS. The DNA of the CDR3 is TGTGCCAGCCACAGGGTGGGACAGGGTACCACTGAAGCTTTCTCT.

V is TRBV7-2 and J is TRBJ1-1, with D hard to call. V gave up 4 bases and J gave up 4 bases, with 10 bases separating them. The CDR3 contains 13 residues. From germline, CDR1 is SGHTA and CDR2 FQGNSA. This CDR3 is CASSWALSTEAFF. DNA for the CDR3: TGTGCCAGCAGCTGGGCTTTGAGCACTGAAGCTTTCTTT.